This T cell receptor beta chain was retrieved from a study of blood T cells in healthy people across ages. Study-level points and caveats: Naive and antigen-experienced cells were not separated, limiting conclusive comparison.

The CDR3 consists of 12 residues. CDR1 KGHDR and CDR2 SFDVKD come from the germline V gene. Per-sample PBMC isolation yielded at least 7 million cells. A note on this clonotype: Its antigen is not identified.

The second PCR ran about 6 to 11 cycles with a sample-barcoded 5' primer and J-beta primers. TCRdb re-analysed the 5' RACE reads in MiXCR, keeping a single row per CDR3 protein. The sample yields around 970,000 distinct CDR3 sequences, just over 50% seen once. The TCR was taken from a woman aged 55-69 years in good health. Sequenced input: blood. The chain recombines TRBV24-1 with TRBJ2-1, with D perhaps matching TRBD2 (6 bases). The CDR3, as DNA: TGTCCGGGAGACATCTCCTACAATGAGCAGTTCTTC. This encodes CPGDISYNEQFF.